This TCR beta chain comes out of a study of tumor-infiltrating lymphocytes in primary liver carcinoma. The template, roughly 550 ng total RNA, yielded TCR beta cDNA made with a constant-region primer. Three rounds of nested multiplex PCR with slightly modified ARM-PCR produced TCR beta libraries. The two initial PCR rounds, roughly 11 cycles each, used TRBV1-TRBV30 forward and C-beta reverse primers. TCRdb fed the multiplex PCR reads into MiXCR, producing one record per CDR3 protein. This table has about 54,000 distinct CDR3 sequences, around 79% appearing once. Unsorted bulk tissue (roughly 19-31 mg) underwent RNA and DNA co-extraction. The CDR3 has 10 residues. Germline CDR1 and CDR2: SQVTM and ANQGSEA. The V end was cut by 8 bases, the J end by 10 bases, with 12 bases between.

The material sequenced was liver tumor tissue from sampling region 2. The subset is: tumor region T2, inferior pole. The rearrangement links TRBV29-1 to TRBJ2-1, with D uncertain. The sequence was collected from a man in his forties with primary liver carcinoma and hepatitis B virus infection. The CDR3 sequence: CSFPIGEQFF. The CDR3, as DNA: TGCAGCTTTCCGATTGGGGAGCAGTTCTTC.